The clone carrying this T cell receptor beta chain occurred a few times. Germline trimming cut 5 bases from V and 2 bases from J; bases unmatched to any gene: 6. This CDR3 is 15 amino acids long. Germline V lookup: CDR1 MNHNS, CDR2 SASEGT. This record comes from a study of cytomegalovirus exposure and HLA in healthy donors. PCR primers comprised 60 Vbeta and 13 Jbeta primers. The method was immunoSEQ multiplex PCR; TCRdb's version includes in-frame clones alone and lacks a portion of them. This sample has some 160,000 clones; 65% to 85% occur once, and the top ten carry 5.5% to 7.5%. This chain uses TRBV6-1 with TRBJ1-3; the match to TRBD1 covers 7 bases. The sequencing input was PBMCs. This TCR was sampled from a woman aged 40 to 55 in good health and CMV-seropositive. The DNA for the CDR3 is TGTGCCAGCAGTATCGACAGGGTCCCTGGAAACACCATATATTTT. Encoded protein: CASSIDRVPGNTIYF.